Listed below are T cell receptor beta chains from one sample, sequenced in a study of T cells in Graves' hyperthyroidism and ophthalmopathy. A single record per CDR3 protein comes from TCRdb applying MiXCR to the multiplex PCR reads. The table records some 50,000 distinct CDR3 sequences, less than 60% of them present only once. Sequencing was carried out using blood. Receptor source: a woman in her forties or fifties with Graves' ophthalmopathy. CDR3s include the opening cysteine and the closing phenylalanine or tryptophan. D genes are given only for firm matches. Rows give clone size only sometimes, using once, few, many, or a class for an expanded clone.

d_call: TRBD1; j_call: TRBJ2-1; clone_size: once; v_call: TRBV7-2; cdr3_nt: TGTGCCAGCAGTCAGATTGCGCAGGGGGCTAGCTACAATGAGCAGTTCTTC; cdr3_aa: CASSQIAQGASYNEQFF
d_call: .; j_call: TRBJ1-2; clone_size: many; v_call: TRBV5-1; cdr3_nt: TGCGCCAGCAGCTTATGGGGCAGAGGAGGCAACTATGGCTACACCTTC; cdr3_aa: CASSLWGRGGNYGYTF
d_call: TRBD1; j_call: TRBJ2-2; clone_size: few; v_call: TRBV27; cdr3_nt: TGTGCCAGCAAGACAGGGGGTAACACCGGGGAGCTGTTTTTT; cdr3_aa: CASKTGGNTGELFF
d_call: .; j_call: TRBJ2-7; clone_size: .; v_call: TRBV18; cdr3_nt: TGTGCCAGCTCACCCAACGGGCAGTACTTC; cdr3_aa: CASSPNGQYF
d_call: TRBD2; j_call: TRBJ2-1; clone_size: many; v_call: TRBV7-8; cdr3_nt: TGTGCCAGCAGCCGCGATAGCGGGAGCCACAATGAGCAGTTCTTC; cdr3_aa: CASSRDSGSHNEQFF
d_call: .; j_call: TRBJ1-1; clone_size: many; v_call: TRBV6-5; cdr3_nt: TGTGCCAGCCAGGGTGGCACTGAAGCTTTCTTT; cdr3_aa: CASQGGTEAFF
d_call: TRBD2; j_call: TRBJ2-1; clone_size: many; v_call: TRBV20-1; cdr3_nt: TGCAGTGCTAGGGCTAGCGGGGGGGCACGTTACAATGAGCAGTTCTTC; cdr3_aa: CSARASGGARYNEQFF
d_call: .; j_call: TRBJ1-4; clone_size: .; v_call: TRBV7-9; cdr3_nt: .; cdr3_aa: CASSLVGAGTNEKLSF
d_call: .; j_call: TRBJ2-5; clone_size: many; v_call: TRBV20-1; cdr3_nt: TGCAGTGCTCCTACCCCCGGGGGAGAGACCCAGTACTTC; cdr3_aa: CSAPTPGGETQYF
d_call: .; j_call: TRBJ2-3; clone_size: .; v_call: TRBV10-3; cdr3_nt: TGTGCCATCAGTGAGTCGGATACGCAGTATTTT; cdr3_aa: CAISESDTQYF
d_call: .; j_call: TRBJ1-4; clone_size: many; v_call: TRBV29-1; cdr3_nt: TGCAGCGTTGAAGATCGGGTAGGGTTGGGGGGAAAACTGTTTTTT; cdr3_aa: CSVEDRVGLGGKLFF
d_call: TRBD2; j_call: TRBJ2-3; clone_size: .; v_call: TRBV24-1; cdr3_nt: TGTGCCACCGTAGCGGGAGGGGGCGCAGATACGCAGTATTTT; cdr3_aa: CATVAGGGADTQYF
d_call: TRBD2; j_call: TRBJ2-3; clone_size: once; v_call: TRBV10-3; cdr3_nt: TGTGCCATCTTCGGCGGGGGGGCCTCAGATACGCAGTATTTT; cdr3_aa: CAIFGGGASDTQYF
d_call: .; j_call: TRBJ1-3; clone_size: .; v_call: TRBV7-2; cdr3_nt: TGTGCCAGCAGCCATCAAGCAGGGAGCTCTGGAAACACCACATATTTT; cdr3_aa: CASSHQAGSSGNTTYF
d_call: .; j_call: TRBJ1-2; clone_size: .; v_call: TRBV19; cdr3_nt: TGTGCCGGTAGTCCATCTCCTGAAGGGCAGCATGGCTGCACCTTC; cdr3_aa: CAGSPSPEGQHGCTF
d_call: TRBD1; j_call: TRBJ2-3; clone_size: many; v_call: TRBV11-2; cdr3_nt: TGTGCCAGCAGCTCCGCCGGGACAGGGGGAGATACGCAGTATTTT; cdr3_aa: CASSSAGTGGDTQYF
d_call: .; j_call: TRBJ2-7; clone_size: many; v_call: TRBV5-4; cdr3_nt: TGTGCCAGCAGCTTGCAGGGTATGGGGTTCTACGAGCAGTACTTC; cdr3_aa: CASSLQGMGFYEQYF
d_call: .; j_call: TRBJ2-3; clone_size: many; v_call: TRBV5-8; cdr3_nt: TGTGCCAGCAGCTTGGTGCCATCGGCAGATACGCAGTATTTT; cdr3_aa: CASSLVPSADTQYF
d_call: .; j_call: TRBJ1-5; clone_size: many; v_call: TRBV5-4; cdr3_nt: TGTGCCAGCAGCTTGGAACCGGGAACAGGTGGCAATCAGCCCCAGCATTTT; cdr3_aa: CASSLEPGTGGNQPQHF
d_call: TRBD2; j_call: TRBJ2-5; clone_size: .; v_call: TRBV29-1; cdr3_nt: TGCAGCGTCGAAGATACGCGGGGGGGCGCAGAGACCCAGTACTTC; cdr3_aa: CSVEDTRGGAETQYF
d_call: TRBD1; j_call: TRBJ1-5; clone_size: .; v_call: TRBV12-3/TRBV12-4; cdr3_nt: TGTGCCAGCAGGAGGGGACAGGGGAATCAGCCCCAGCATTTT; cdr3_aa: CASRRGQGNQPQHF
d_call: .; j_call: TRBJ2-3; clone_size: many; v_call: TRBV20-1; cdr3_nt: TGCAGTGCTAGTAGGGCCGTAGCTAGCACAGATACGCAGTATTTT; cdr3_aa: CSASRAVASTDTQYF
d_call: .; j_call: TRBJ1-3; clone_size: .; v_call: TRBV30; cdr3_nt: TGTGCCTGGAGTGTAATCGGGAGCTCTGAAAACACCATATATTTT; cdr3_aa: CAWSVIGSSENTIYF
d_call: TRBD1; j_call: TRBJ2-3; clone_size: many; v_call: TRBV5-1; cdr3_nt: TGCGCCAGCAGCTTGGGACCAACCGGGACAGGGACAACAGATACGCAGTATTTT; cdr3_aa: CASSLGPTGTGTTDTQYF
d_call: TRBD1; j_call: TRBJ2-2; clone_size: many; v_call: TRBV29-1; cdr3_nt: TGCAGCAGGCGGACAGGGGTTACCGGGGAGCTGTTTTTT; cdr3_aa: CSRRTGVTGELFF
d_call: .; j_call: TRBJ2-1; clone_size: few; v_call: TRBV15; cdr3_nt: TGTGCCAGCAATGCCCCAGGGAGAATCTACAATGAGCAGTTCTTC; cdr3_aa: CASNAPGRIYNEQFF
d_call: .; j_call: TRBJ2-7; clone_size: .; v_call: TRBV20-1; cdr3_nt: TGCAGTGCTAGAGTCGCGGTTTTTTCCTACGAGCAGTACTTC; cdr3_aa: CSARVAVFSYEQYF
d_call: .; j_call: TRBJ1-5; clone_size: .; v_call: TRBV20-1; cdr3_nt: TGCAGTGCTCGGGGGGCAGGGAGCAATCAGCCCCAGCATTTT; cdr3_aa: CSARGAGSNQPQHF
d_call: .; j_call: TRBJ2-7; clone_size: .; v_call: TRBV6-5; cdr3_nt: TGTCCCAGCAGTTATGGTATCGAGCGGTACTTC; cdr3_aa: CPSSYGIERYF
d_call: TRBD2; j_call: TRBJ2-7; clone_size: many; v_call: TRBV28; cdr3_nt: TGTGCCAGCAGTTTACTAGGGACTAGCGCGTCCTACGAGCAGTACTTC; cdr3_aa: CASSLLGTSASYEQYF
d_call: TRBD2; j_call: TRBJ2-7; clone_size: once; v_call: TRBV7-9; cdr3_nt: TGTGCCAGCAGCAACACTAGCGGGAGGTCCTACGAGCAGTACTTC; cdr3_aa: CASSNTSGRSYEQYF
d_call: .; j_call: TRBJ2-2; clone_size: medium-sized; v_call: TRBV7-3; cdr3_nt: TGTGCCAGCAGCGCAGGGTACACCGGGGAGCTGTTTTTT; cdr3_aa: CASSAGYTGELFF
d_call: .; j_call: TRBJ1-4; clone_size: many; v_call: TRBV20-1; cdr3_nt: TGCAGTGCTAGAGATTCGGGGCAGTATAATGAAAAACTGTTTTTT; cdr3_aa: CSARDSGQYNEKLFF
d_call: TRBD1; j_call: TRBJ1-2; clone_size: many; v_call: TRBV28; cdr3_nt: TGTGCCAGCACCCGAAGACAGGGGATAAACTATGGCTACACCTTC; cdr3_aa: CASTRRQGINYGYTF
d_call: .; j_call: TRBJ1-2; clone_size: many; v_call: TRBV5-1; cdr3_nt: TGCGCCAGCAGCTTGGGTGAGCCGGGCTCTGGCTACACCTTC; cdr3_aa: CASSLGEPGSGYTF
d_call: .; j_call: TRBJ1-4; clone_size: many; v_call: TRBV4-2; cdr3_nt: TGTGCCAGCAGCCAAGTTACCGGGGCTAATGAAAAACTGTTTTTT; cdr3_aa: CASSQVTGANEKLFF
d_call: .; j_call: TRBJ2-6; clone_size: .; v_call: TRBV9; cdr3_nt: TGTGCCAGCAGCGTAGGTGGGGGGGCCAACGTCCTGACTTTC; cdr3_aa: CASSVGGGANVLTF
d_call: TRBD1; j_call: TRBJ2-7; clone_size: many; v_call: TRBV20-1; cdr3_nt: TGCAGTGCCGAAAACCCGGCGGACAGGCACTACGAGCAGTACTTC; cdr3_aa: CSAENPADRHYEQYF
d_call: TRBD1; j_call: TRBJ2-7; clone_size: .; v_call: TRBV20-1; cdr3_nt: TGCAGTGCTACTCAGGGGGTTCCCTACGAGCAGTACTTC; cdr3_aa: CSATQGVPYEQYF
d_call: .; j_call: TRBJ1-4; clone_size: many; v_call: TRBV19; cdr3_nt: TGTGCCAGTAGTGACGCAAGGCCGGATGAAAAACTGTTTTTT; cdr3_aa: CASSDARPDEKLFF